This TCR beta chain was recorded in a study of graft-versus-host responses after intestinal transplantation (dated by TCRdb to about 2021). With regard to the full study: The transplants that recipients got were multivisceral, liver-intestinal, or isolated intestinal. Every recipient was given anti-thymocyte globulin induction, followed by about 3 years of maintenance tacrolimus and steroids. After intestinal transplantation, graft-versus-host and host-versus-graft alloreactive T cell clones in the graft, circulation and bone marrow were tracked using bulk TCR-beta CDR3 sequencing. To identify alloreactive clones, pre-transplant mixed lymphocyte reaction products were sequenced and then compared with unstimulated pre-transplant donor and recipient T cells. Of the 20 to 25 intestinal transplant recipients enrolled in the cohort, one of whom was a retransplant, a few patients without pretransplant specimens were excluded. Donor T cell macrochimerism was defined as a peak of at least 4% donor T cells among recipient peripheral blood mononuclear cells. Samples from three later patients were sequenced in-house on an Illumina MiSeq with MiXCR processing rather than by the commercial service.

The study at large found these results: Early after transplant, declines in HvG clones were associated with peak levels of circulating GvH clones. The conclusions were limited by the relatively low number and heterogeneity of the intestinal transplant patients. GvH clones were found in recipient bone marrow, and some of the GvH clones appeared earlier in ileal mucosa or blood, which is consistent with an intestinal mucosal origin. In the allografts of patients with donor T cell macrochimerism, GvH to HvG T cell clonal ratios were high.

The CDR3 measures 14 amino acids from cysteine to phenylalanine. Only the CDR3 DNA is retained, 42 bases long and in frame from the first base. The CDR1 and CDR2 encoded by the germline V gene are SGDLS and YYNGEE. V is reduced by 5 bases and J by 8 bases, leaving a spacing of 19 bases between them. The time point label here, explained by the study, means: cells obtained before transplantation from donor or recipient. CD3+CD4+ and CD3+CD8+ populations were FACS-sorted from unstimulated pre-transplant donor and recipient cells taken from spleen or lymph nodes. Comment on this clone: Its antigen remains undetermined. No base-level quality is on record; no much larger clone is a single base apart.

The library was made by the immunoSEQ multiplex PCR assay. In most patients, genomic DNA was isolated using the Qiagen DNeasy Blood and Tissue Kit and sent frozen to Adaptive Biotechnologies for TCR sequencing. For most patients, genomic DNA was subjected to high-throughput TCR-beta CDR3 sequencing by Adaptive Biotechnologies. Processing in the source paper ran as follows. Adaptive's ImmunoSEQ software supplied the TCR sequencing data for around 19 patients, while MiXCR and VDJtools were used to process a few other patients. To correct CD4 versus CD8 sorting errors, any sequence found in both subsets at a frequency ratio below 5:1 was removed. Because the origin of CDR3 nucleotide sequences shared between donor and recipient could not be assigned, those sequences were removed. Alloreactive clones required at least 2-fold expansion over unstimulated cells and minimum CFSE-low frequency of 0.002% (template counts) or 0.001% (read counts). Clones were considered mappable if detected in sequenced pre-transplant spleen, lymph node, or MLR CFSE-low populations of the donor or recipient. The cumulative frequency of alloreactive clones was calculated as a percentage of all sequences, weighted by copy number. This immuneACCESS table, as held by TCRdb, lists in-frame sequences with V and J called but not all clones. Of the missing ones, under half trace to an unresolved V gene in checked studies; the others have no known cause. V and J calls and clone size are given by that table; D and trimming were obtained from the DNA. The sample table holds tens of thousands of clones, of which 75% to 90% were seen once. Together, the top ten hold roughly 0.099% of the sample.

The receptor was isolated from a human donor who received an intestinal transplant. The chain was built from TRBV9 and TRBJ1-2; TRBD1 is possibly the D segment (6 matching bases). Sequences were derived from unstimulated CD4+ T cells sorted from spleen or lymph node cells, sampled before intestinal transplant. The CDR3 in this case is CASRMGGVGGGYTF. The sequenced DNA: TGTGCCAGCAGAATGGGAGGGGTAGGGGGGGGCTACACCTTC.